A selection of T cell receptor beta chains follows, all from one sample in a study of blood T cells in healthy people across ages. MiXCR was run by TCRdb on the 5' RACE reads, yielding one entry per CDR3 protein. The repertoire holds approximately 1,000,000 distinct CDR3 sequences, with less than 45% as singletons. The specimen sequenced was blood. These receptors were taken from a man aged 18 to 35 in good health. CDR3s include the opening cysteine and the closing phenylalanine or tryptophan. A D gene is named only where the DNA matches it firmly. Part of the rows lack a size; the others show once, few, many or a class for expanded clones.

TRBV28	.	.	TRBJ2-1	CASSSGTYELNEQFF	TGTGCCAGCAGTTCAGGGACTTACGAGCTTAATGAGCAGTTCTTC
TRBV10-3	.	TRBD1	TRBJ1-5	CAISSGQGPNRPQHF	TGTGCCATCAGCTCAGGACAGGGTCCGAATCGGCCCCAGCATTTT
TRBV6-1	.	.	TRBJ1-1	CASSSPSGSEAFF	TGTGCCAGCAGTTCACCGTCAGGGTCAGAAGCTTTCTTT
TRBV20-1	.	.	TRBJ1-5	CGARKGDQPQHF	TGCGGTGCTAGAAAGGGCGATCAGCCCCAGCATTTT
TRBV7-2	.	TRBD1	TRBJ1-2	CASSTGQSNYGYTF	TGTGCCAGCAGCACGGGACAGTCTAACTATGGCTACACCTTC
TRBV9	.	.	TRBJ1-4	CASSVGVGQGEKLFF	TGTGCCAGCAGCGTAGGGGTCGGGCAAGGTGAAAAACTGTTTTTT
TRBV11-2	.	TRBD1	TRBJ2-1	CASSGSGTGFYNEQFF	TGTGCCAGCAGCGGGTCCGGGACAGGATTTTACAATGAGCAGTTCTTC
TRBV4-2	.	TRBD1	TRBJ2-5	CASSQDSAGGSGETQYF	TGTGCCAGCAGCCAAGATTCAGCAGGGGGAAGTGGCGAGACCCAGTACTTC
TRBV28	few	TRBD1	TRBJ1-2	CASLTGTGHGYTF	TGTGCCAGCCTTACCGGGACAGGGCATGGCTACACCTTC
TRBV10-3	.	.	TRBJ1-1	CAISEIGGSLDVAFF	TGTGCCATCAGTGAAATAGGAGGGAGCTTGGATGTTGCTTTCTTT
TRBV5-1	few	TRBD2	TRBJ2-7	CASSLGLAGGSSYNEQYF	TGCGCCAGCAGCCTGGGACTAGCGGGGGGGAGCTCCTACAATGAGCAGTACTTC
TRBV7-8	few	.	TRBJ1-2	CASSLGPHRANYGYTF	TGTGCCAGCAGCTTAGGGCCGCACAGGGCAAACTATGGCTACACCTTC
TRBV28	once	.	TRBJ2-5	CASSQRETRYF	TGTGCCAGCAGCCAGAGAGAGACCCGGTACTTC
TRBV28	.	TRBD1	TRBJ1-1	CASRSGGMNTEAFF	TGTGCCAGCAGATCAGGGGGGATGAACACTGAAGCTTTCTTT
TRBV20-1	.	TRBD2	TRBJ2-2	CSAYSGTSGAGELFF	TGCAGTGCGTATTCCGGGACTAGCGGGGCCGGGGAGCTGTTTTTT
TRBV20-1	.	.	TRBJ1-5	CSARDGHHSNQPQHF	TGCAGTGCTAGGGACGGACACCATAGCAATCAGCCCCAGCATTTT
TRBV20-1	.	TRBD1	TRBJ1-2	CSALQGVHTF	TGCAGTGCTCTCCAGGGGGTCCACACCTTC
TRBV2	few	.	TRBJ1-2	CASSFGEVDYGYTF	TGTGCCAGCAGTTTCGGGGAGGTGGACTATGGCTACACCTTC
TRBV6-5	.	.	TRBJ2-2	CASSYTARVDTGELFF	TGTGCCAGCAGTTACACGGCTCGGGTGGACACCGGGGAGCTGTTTTTT
TRBV5-1	few	.	TRBJ2-1	CASSPTSMVYNEQFF	TGCGCCAGCAGCCCAACTAGCATGGTCTACAATGAGCAGTTCTTC
TRBV5-1	few	.	TRBJ1-2	CASSLAVGGSYGYTF	TGCGCCAGCAGCTTGGCTGTAGGGGGGAGCTATGGCTACACCTTC
TRBV6-5	.	.	TRBJ2-7	CASSYWAGRKHYEQYF	TGTGCCAGCAGTTACTGGGCCGGACGGAAGCACTACGAGCAGTACTTC
TRBV10-3	once	TRBD1	TRBJ1-2	CAITGGASSSYGYTF	TGTGCCATCACAGGGGGGGCCTCTTCTAGCTATGGCTACACCTTC
TRBV6-5	once	TRBD1	TRBJ2-2	CASSYSKGQGTGELFF	TGTGCCAGCAGTTACTCGAAAGGACAGGGCACCGGGGAGCTGTTTTTT
TRBV25-1	few	.	TRBJ2-7	CASSPGVKYEQYF	TGTGCCAGCAGCCCCGGGGTTAAGTACGAGCAGTACTTC
TRBV20-1	.	TRBD2	TRBJ2-5	CSAIGLAGDQETQYF	TGCAGTGCCATAGGACTAGCGGGGGACCAAGAGACCCAGTACTTC
TRBV6-2/TRBV6-3	.	.	TRBJ1-5	CASSSVRGTHRPQHF	TGTGCCAGCAGTTCGGTACGGGGGACACACAGACCCCAGCATTTT
TRBV5-1	few	.	TRBJ2-7	CASTPDGYDEQYF	TGCGCCAGCACCCCCGACGGGTACGACGAGCAGTACTTC
TRBV24-1	.	.	TRBJ2-5	CATSAPQGTQETQYF	TGTGCCACCAGTGCCCCACAGGGTACCCAAGAGACCCAGTACTTC
TRBV29-1	.	TRBD1	TRBJ2-7	CSVVIRDRYEQYF	TGCAGCGTAGTCATCCGGGACAGATACGAGCAGTACTTC
TRBV6-5	few	.	TRBJ1-2	CASSYSKGLGGANYGYTF	TGTGCCAGCAGTTACTCCAAGGGATTGGGGGGTGCTAACTATGGCTACACCTTC
TRBV30	.	.	TRBJ2-7	CAGHAAAYEQYF	TGTGCCGGACACGCCGCGGCCTACGAGCAGTACTTC
TRBV6-6	.	TRBD1	TRBJ1-5	CASSYSSGQGAQPQHF	TGTGCCAGCAGTTACTCGAGTGGACAGGGGGCTCAGCCCCAGCATTTT